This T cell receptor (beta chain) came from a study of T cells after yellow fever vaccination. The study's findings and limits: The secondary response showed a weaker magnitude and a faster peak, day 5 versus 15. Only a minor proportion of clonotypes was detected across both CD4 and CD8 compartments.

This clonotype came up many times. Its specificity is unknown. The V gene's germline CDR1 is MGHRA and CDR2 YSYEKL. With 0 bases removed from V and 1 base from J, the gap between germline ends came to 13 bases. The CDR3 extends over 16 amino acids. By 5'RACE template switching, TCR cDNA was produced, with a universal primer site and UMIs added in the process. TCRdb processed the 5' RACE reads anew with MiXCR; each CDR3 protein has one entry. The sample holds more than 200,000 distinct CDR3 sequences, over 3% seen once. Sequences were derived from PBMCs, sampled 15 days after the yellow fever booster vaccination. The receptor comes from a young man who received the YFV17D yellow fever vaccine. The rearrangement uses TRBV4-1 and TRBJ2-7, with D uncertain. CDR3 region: CASSQEGYFGSYEQYF. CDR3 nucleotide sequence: TGCGCCAGCAGCCAAGAAGGGTATTTTGGGTCCTACGAGCAGTACTTC.